The present entry profiles one T cell receptor (beta chain) with its context. Its antigen is unknown. Per-base quality was not reported, and no clone a single base away is much larger than it. This sample was taken from a study of T cell responses to AZD1222 COVID-19 vaccine (dated by TCRdb to the early 2020s). Turning to the overall study: Because spike-specific TCR depth and breadth did not differ between the two schedules, AZD1222 recipients who got a second dose at roughly 4 weeks were pooled with those who got a second dose at roughly 12 weeks. A total of 230 or so trial participants underwent TCR sequencing, of whom 200 to 220 received two doses of AZD1222 and some 26 received two doses of the MenACWY control vaccine. Trial participants were enrolled into age subgroups of 18-55, 56-69 and 70-plus years, which contained around 150, 29 and 61 TCR-sequenced participants, respectively. Here is what the overall study found, with its caveats: Because no samples from the day 14 peak response were available, repertoires could be characterized only after the peak T cell response. In the small 56-69-year group, the increase in depth fell short of significance, most likely because of low power. Conclusions about previously exposed vaccinees were limited because only 6 or 7 AZD1222 recipients were SARS-CoV-2 seropositive at baseline. Participants were mostly white British, with more females than males. The authors suggested clonal diversity may have been underestimated. After two AZD1222 doses, both the breadth and the depth of spike-specific TCRs were significantly higher than at day 0 and than in MenACWY recipients. Epitopes outside the regions mutated in the B.1.351 and B.1.1.7 variants were reportedly recognized by nearly half of the unique spike-specific TCRs. Vaccine-associated CD4 TCRs spanned the whole spike protein, with dominant responses in regions 160-218 and 743-854.

The CDR3 regions of human TCRbeta chains were analyzed by immunosequencing. The published analysis was carried out like this. Repertoire TCRs were checked for matches against a reference library of SARS-CoV-2-specific TCRs that had been generated using the MIRA antigen-specificity platform. Breadth was defined as the fraction of unique TCRs that were SARS-CoV-2-associated, and depth was defined as the fraction of total T cells that were SARS-CoV-2-associated. Using the MIRA data, every spike-specific TCR was mapped to the spike region that the TCR reacted to and assigned to either a CD4 or a CD8 class. Log10-transformed breadth and depth values were compared by one-way ANOVA with Sidak's multiple comparisons tests. Sourced from immuneACCESS, this table was stored by TCRdb with only in-frame sequences that have V and J called. A share of the clones is absent; for the studies checked, an unresolved V gene accounts for under half, and the remainder has no known explanation. From that table come the V and J calls and clone size; the DNA was used to work out D and trimming. The sample profile shows about 130,000 clones; about 92% of them were found once. The ten largest clones add up to roughly 2% of the sample.

Looking up the germline V gene yields CDR1 SGHTA and CDR2 FQGNSA. V is shortened by 2 bases, J by 3 bases, and the region joining them spans 6 bases. Reading from cysteine to phenylalanine, the CDR3 counts 13 amino acids. Only the CDR3 portion is preserved as DNA: 39 bases, with reading frame beginning at the first base. The time point label on this specimen signifies: baseline before first vaccination. The vaccinee samples were drawn from two UK trials, COV001 and COV002, one of which was a single-blind randomized controlled phase 2/3 trial testing AZD1222 (ChAdOx1 nCoV-19) in healthy adults. For TCRbeta chain sequencing, PBMC samples from trial participants were taken at day 0 and at day 28 after the second dose.

The sequence is built from TRBV7-2 and TRBJ2-3; the D gene cannot be named for sure. This TCR was sampled from an adult in good health. This specimen consisted of peripheral blood, obtained on day 0 of AZD1222 vaccination. The DNA sequence follows: TGTGCCAGCAGCTTAAATCCAACAGATACGCAGTATTTT. The translation is CASSLNPTDTQYF.